A single TCR beta chain is shown here with its context. The sample is drawn from a study of technical replicates of blood from several donors. Germline trimming cut 4 bases from V and 6 bases from J; bases unmatched to any gene: 8. Per germline, CDR1 LNHDA and CDR2 SQIVND (reference sequence). CDR3 length equals 15 residues. Assay used: immunoSEQ multiplex PCR; TCRdb lists only in-frame clones, some missing. The sample holds about 72,000 clones, just under 97% seen once. The rearrangement uses TRBV19 and TRBJ2-7; 11 bases fit TRBD2. The sample was T cells isolated from PBMCs. This TCR came from a human donor in good health. The CDR3 loop is CASSKTSGDPFEQYF. In DNA, the CDR3 is TGTGCCAGTAGTAAGACTAGCGGGGATCCTTTCGAGCAGTACTTC.